These 25 T cell receptor beta chains were all obtained from the same sample, sequenced in a study of T cells of healthy individuals. TCRdb reprocessed the 5' RACE reads with MiXCR, giving one entry per CDR3 protein. Found here are 40,000 to 60,000 distinct CDR3 sequences, roughly 14% of them singletons; the top ten hold around 16%. All receptors come from a human donor in good health.

Many counts were recorded for this clonotype. V and J are TRBV6-1 and TRBJ1-1, with D possibly matching TRBD1 (5 bases). The V end was cut by 2 bases, the J end by 5 bases, with 15 bases between. This CDR3 contains 15 residues. The germline gives CDR1 MNHNS, CDR2 SASEGT. The CDR3 bases are TGTGCCAGCAGTGAACAGGGCCCTGTAGTAACTGAAGCTTTCTTT. Encoded protein: CASSEQGPVVTEAFF.

The chain is built from TRBV5-1 and TRBJ1-1, with 7 nucleotides matching TRBD1. V trimming: 1 base; J trimming: 0 bases; junction bases outside the gene matches: 6. The CDR3 sequence is 16 residues long. Germline V gene lookup returns CDR1 SGHRS and CDR2 YFSETQ. In DNA, the CDR3 is TGCGCCAGCAGCTTGAGCCCAGGGGGATTGAACACTGAAGCTTTCTTT. Residues: CASSLSPGGLNTEAFF. Full variable domain (outside the CDR3, taken from reference TRBV5-1 and TRBJ1-1): KAGVTQTPRYLIKTRGQQVTLSCSPISGHRSVSWYQQTPGQGLQFLFEYFSETQRNKGNFPGRFSGRQFSNSRSEMNVSTLELGDSALYLCASSLSPGGLNTEAFFGQGTRLTVV.

The chain joins TRBV12-3 or TRBV12-4 to TRBJ1-3, with D possibly TRBD1 on 5 matching bases. This CDR3 has 15 amino acids. Trimming removed 4 bases from V and 0 bases from J, with 10 bases in between. CDR3 nucleotides: TGTGCCAGCAGTTGGGGCGGCCTCTCTGGAAACACCATATATTTT. Its protein product is CASSWGGLSGNTIYF.

The chain is built from TRBV5-1 and TRBJ2-7; TRBD1 aligns across 9 bases. The V gene's germline CDR1 is SGHRS and CDR2 YFSETQ. V trimming: 4 bases; J trimming: 5 bases; junction bases outside the gene matches: 7. CDR3 length equals 14 residues. CDR3 residues: CASSKDRGKDEQYF. CDR3 bases: TGCGCCAGCAGCAAGGACAGGGGTAAGGACGAGCAGTACTTC.

This clonotype was detected a few times. V usage is TRBV6-2 or TRBV6-3 and J usage is TRBJ1-5; D remains ambiguous. Germline-derived CDR1 and CDR2 are MNHEY and SVGEGT. V lost 2 bases to trimming and J lost 6 bases, with 11 bases between them. The CDR3 spans 14 residues. In nucleotides, the CDR3 is TGTGCCAGCAGTTACGACCGGAGGAGTCAGCCCCAGCATTTT. It is translated as CASSYDRRSQPQHF.

V and J are TRBV24-1 and TRBJ2-1; D call uncertain. Germline lookup yields CDR1 KGHDR and CDR2 SFDVKD. Trimming took off 9 bases at V and 5 bases at J, with 4 bases between the two ends. The CDR3 spans 10 residues. CDR3 amino acids: CATGNNEQFF. The CDR3 bases are TGTGCCACCGGAAACAATGAGCAGTTCTTC.

At least ten counts were recorded for this clonotype. The chain carries TRBV7-3 and TRBJ2-5, with 11 bases fitting TRBD2. V shed 3 bases, J shed 2 bases, and the junction held 5 bases outside the gene matches. CDR3 length equals 16 residues. Germline-derived CDR1 and CDR2 are SGHTA and FQGTGA. The CDR3: CASSFPGLADQETQYF. The DNA of the CDR3 is TGTGCCAGCAGCTTCCCGGGACTAGCGGATCAAGAGACCCAGTACTTC.

The chain uses TRBV14 and TRBJ1-2; D call uncertain. The CDR3 loop spans 12 amino acids. Trimming removed 1 base from V and 8 bases from J, with 8 bases in between. The germline CDR1 and CDR2 sequences are SGHDN and FVKESK. CDR3 region: CASSQGRGGYTF. The CDR3 coding sequence is TGTGCCAGCAGCCAAGGACGGGGAGGCTACACCTTC. Using reference TRBV14 and TRBJ1-2 for the parts outside the CDR3, the full variable domain is EAGVTQFPSHSVIEKGQTVTLRCDPISGHDNLYWYRRVMGKEIKFLLHFVKESKQDESGMPNNRFLAERTGGTYSTLKVQPAELEDSGVYFCASSQGRGGYTFGSGTRLTVV.

This clonotype was observed at least ten times. The chain employs TRBV6-2 or TRBV6-3 and TRBJ1-5; D perhaps matches TRBD1 (5 bases). Germline lookup yields CDR1 MNHEY and CDR2 SVGEGT. The CDR3 contains 16 residues. Trimming cost V 0 bases and J 7 bases, with 16 bases left between them. CDR3 sequence: CASSYSRQVRGQPQHF. The CDR3 region has the DNA TGTGCCAGCAGTTACTCGCGGCAGGTGCGGGGCCAGCCCCAGCATTTT.

The rearrangement joins TRBV7-9 to TRBJ1-5; no reliable D call. The germline V and J ends were trimmed by 2 bases and 0 bases, with 8 bases remaining between them. The CDR3 covers 15 residues. Germline CDR1 reads SEHNR; CDR2 reads FQNEAQ (reference sequence). CDR3 region: CASSLSQASNQPQHF. The CDR3 nucleotides are TGTGCCAGCAGCTTAAGCCAGGCTAGCAATCAGCCCCAGCATTTT.

This chain connects TRBV4-3 to TRBJ1-2, with D perhaps matching TRBD1 (6 bases). V lost 0 bases, J lost 4 bases, and 6 bases lay in between. The CDR3 contains 13 residues. CDR1 is LGHNA and CDR2 is YSLEER in the germline V gene. For the CDR3, the DNA is TGCGCCAGCAGCCAAGAGGGGGCCTATGGCTACACCTTC. It codes for CASSQEGAYGYTF.

This clonotype has just a few counts. The chain recombines TRBV12-3 or TRBV12-4 with TRBJ1-1; TRBD1 matches at 7 bases. This CDR3 is 14 amino acids long. V lost 6 bases to trimming and J lost 3 bases; unmatched junction nucleotides: 7. The CDR3 region is CASSKAGGDTEAFF. The DNA of the CDR3 is TGTGCCAGCAGCAAGGCAGGGGGGGACACTGAAGCTTTCTTT.

This clonotype was counted many times. CDR3: CASSLTIVISYEQYF. CDR3 DNA: TGTGCCAGCAGCTTAACGATCGTAATCTCCTACGAGCAGTACTTC. The chain carries TRBV5-6 and TRBJ2-7; D not resolved. The CDR3 is made up of 15 amino acids. Trimming took off 2 bases at V and 0 bases at J, with 12 bases between the two ends. CDR1 SGHDT and CDR2 YYEEEE come from the germline V gene.

This clonotype was found a few times. V gene TRBV20-1 combines with J gene TRBJ2-1, with TRBD2 identical over 8 bases. V lost 3 bases, J lost 4 bases, and 2 bases stayed unmatched. There are 13 residues in the CDR3. Germline V CDR1 and CDR2: DFQATT, SNEGSKA (reference sequence). The CDR3 coding sequence is TGCAGTGCTAGGGCTAGCGGGTACAATGAGCAGTTCTTC. Amino acids: CSARASGYNEQFF.

The sample holds many counts of this clonotype. The genes are TRBV11-2 and TRBJ2-1; 7 bases map to TRBD1. The CDR3 is made up of 15 amino acids. Trimming took 5 bases from V and 6 from J; bases not matched to a gene: 10. Germline loops: CDR1 SGHAT, CDR2 FQNNGV. The CDR3 loop reads CASSRLTGSVNEQFF. The CDR3 DNA reads TGTGCCAGCAGCCGTCTGACAGGGTCGGTCAATGAGCAGTTCTTC.

This clonotype was counted a few times. V and J are TRBV7-2 and TRBJ2-3, with TRBD1 matching over 10 bases. This CDR3 comprises 15 residues. The germline CDR1 and CDR2 sequences are SGHTA and FQGNSA. With 6 bases clipped from V and 6 bases from J, the junction kept 9 bases outside the gene matches. As DNA, the CDR3 is TGTGCCAGCAGTGAGAGACAGGGGGCAGGTGATACGCAGTATTTT. It codes for CASSERQGAGDTQYF.

This clonotype was detected only a few times. The J gene is TRBJ1-1, the V gene TRBV10-3, with D possibly matching TRBD1 (5 bases). This CDR3 region has 15 residues. The ends were cut back, 1 base at V and 0 bases at J, with 9 bases in the middle. Germline CDR1 ENHRY, CDR2 SYGVKD. CDR3 nucleotides: TGTGCCATCAGTGAGTTGGGGCCGATGAACACTGAAGCTTTCTTT. This encodes CAISELGPMNTEAFF.

This clonotype has ten or more counts. CDR3 nucleotide sequence: TGTGCCAGCAGTGCCGAAACAGGGCATGGCTACACCTTC. It translates to CASSAETGHGYTF. The J gene is TRBJ1-2, the V gene TRBV6-4; D perhaps matches TRBD1 (6 bases). V was cut by 4 bases and J by 6 bases, with 12 bases left in between. CDR1 and CDR2 (germline): MRHNA, SNTAGT. The CDR3 runs 13 residues.

This clonotype was counted a few times. The chain is built from TRBV7-2 and TRBJ2-3; the match to TRBD1 covers 9 bases. V trimming: 8 bases; J trimming: 6 bases; junction bases outside the gene matches: 6. CDR3 length equals 13 residues. Per germline, CDR1 SGHTA and CDR2 FQGNSA. The CDR3 DNA follows: TGTGCCAGCGCGGGACAGGGAGGGGATACGCAGTATTTT. This encodes CASAGQGGDTQYF.

V is TRBV6-5 and J is TRBJ2-7, with a weak D call TRBD1 (5 bases). CDR1 and CDR2 (germline): MNHEY, SVGAGI. The CDR3 runs to 12 residues. V lost 6 bases to trimming and J lost 6 bases, with 12 bases between them. CDR3 nucleotides: TGTGCCAGCAGAACAGGTGGTAGCGAGCAGTACTTC. This sequence encodes CASRTGGSEQYF.

J is TRBJ1-3 and V is TRBV6-1; D is possibly TRBD1 (6 bases). This CDR3 spans 14 amino acids. CDR1 is MNHNS and CDR2 is SASEGT in the germline V gene. V was pared by 8 bases and J by 0 bases, with 11 bases between. The CDR3 coding sequence is TGTGCCAGCCTTAAAGGGGGCTCTGGAAACACCATATATTTT. Amino acid sequence: CASLKGGSGNTIYF.

In this sample, this clonotype turned up a few times. The V call is TRBV5-1, the J call TRBJ2-7; no reliable D call. This CDR3 is 13 amino acids long. Looked up from germline, CDR1 is SGHRS and CDR2 is YFSETQ. V dropped 3 bases and J dropped 4 bases, with 11 bases sitting between them. CDR3 bases: TGCGCCAGCAGCTCCGGGTTGAGTTACGAGCAGTACTTC. Protein product: CASSSGLSYEQYF.

There are many counts of this clonotype. The chain recombines TRBV14 with TRBJ2-6; 9 bases align to TRBD2. The V gene's germline CDR1 is SGHDN and CDR2 FVKESK. The CDR3 length is 15 residues. V was clipped by 4 bases and J by 4 bases; unmatched bases: 2. The CDR3 spells CASSPSGAGANVLTF. The DNA for the CDR3 is TGTGCCAGCAGCCCTAGCGGGGCGGGGGCCAACGTCCTGACTTTC.

There are many counts of this clonotype. The V and J genes are TRBV7-9 and TRBJ2-6; no reliable D call. This CDR3 spans 15 amino acids. Germline loops: CDR1 SEHNR, CDR2 FQNEAQ (reference sequence). V gave up 6 bases and J gave up 4 bases, with 13 bases separating them. In DNA form, the CDR3 reads TGTGCCAGCAGTCATACAGATTCCGGGGCCAACGTCCTGACTTTC. This sequence encodes CASSHTDSGANVLTF.

The chain couples TRBV24-1 to TRBJ2-3; D is unclear. Trimming removed 4 bases from V and 7 bases from J, with 14 bases in between. The CDR3 has 14 amino acids. From germline, CDR1 is KGHDR and CDR2 SFDVKD. CDR3 region: CATSDFNDRNTQYF. The CDR3 bases are TGTGCCACCAGTGACTTCAACGACCGGAATACGCAGTATTTT.